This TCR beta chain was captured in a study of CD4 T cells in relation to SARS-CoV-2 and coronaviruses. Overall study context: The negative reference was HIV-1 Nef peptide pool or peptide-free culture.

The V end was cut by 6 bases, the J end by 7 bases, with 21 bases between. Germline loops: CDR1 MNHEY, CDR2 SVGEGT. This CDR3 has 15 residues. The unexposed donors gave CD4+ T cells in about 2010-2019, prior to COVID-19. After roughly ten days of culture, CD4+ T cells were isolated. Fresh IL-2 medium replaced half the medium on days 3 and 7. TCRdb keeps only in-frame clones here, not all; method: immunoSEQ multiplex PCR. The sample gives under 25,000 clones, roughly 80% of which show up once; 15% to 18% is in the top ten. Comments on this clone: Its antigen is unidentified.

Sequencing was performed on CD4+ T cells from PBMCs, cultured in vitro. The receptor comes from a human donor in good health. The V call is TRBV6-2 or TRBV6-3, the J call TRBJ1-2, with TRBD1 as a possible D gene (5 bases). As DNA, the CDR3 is TGTGCCAGCAGCGACCAATATACAGGTCTGCGTGGCTACACCTTC. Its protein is CASSDQYTGLRGYTF.